This entry concerns a single T cell receptor (beta chain). Its specificity is unknown. Amplification used 60 Vbeta primers and 13 Jbeta primers. Data came from immunoSEQ multiplex PCR; TCRdb stores just in-frame clones and leaves some out. The table records roughly 150,000 clones, approximately 80% of them present only once. The V end was cut by 6 bases, the J end by 8 bases, with 23 bases between. This CDR3 is built from 16 residues. Looked up from germline, CDR1 is MDHEN and CDR2 is SYDVKM. This record comes from a study of cytomegalovirus exposure and HLA in healthy donors. Study-wide results and caveats: Usually a TCR sequence was rare, but some public TCRs were found in many donors. Sequencing artifact likely explains a cluster of highly shared sequence variants.

The TCR originated in a man between 50 and 59 years old in good health and CMV-seropositive. The chain joins TRBV28 to TRBJ2-1; the D gene is possibly TRBD1 (6 bases). Sequencing used PBMCs. The DNA for the CDR3 is TGTGCCAGCAGCCGTCTTGACAGGTCGATAGGCCATGAGCAGTTCTTC. This translates into CASSRLDRSIGHEQFF.